This T cell receptor (beta chain) was identified in a study of patients and donors after allogeneic stem cell transplantation. Germline V lookup: CDR1 MNHNS, CDR2 SASEGT. Trimming pared 5 bases from V and 2 bases from J, leaving 6 bases between. The CDR3 length is 13 residues. TCRdb fed the RT-PCR reads into MiXCR, producing one record per CDR3 protein. The sample comprises about 18,000 distinct CDR3 sequences, approximately 4.4% of which are singletons, and approximately 42% rests with the top ten. This clonotype was counted many times. The genes are TRBV6-1 and TRBJ2-2; no definite D call. This clonotype was sampled from a human donor who was either an allogeneic HSCT recipient or a stem cell or donor lymphocyte infusion donor (not recorded which). It is not recorded whose cells these are; they may come from a transplant donor. The sequenced sample was blood, either unsorted or a sorted T cell fraction (not recorded which). The CDR3 DNA sequence: TGTGCCAGCAGTACTACTAACACCGGGGAGCTGTTTTTT. Its protein is CASSTTNTGELFF.